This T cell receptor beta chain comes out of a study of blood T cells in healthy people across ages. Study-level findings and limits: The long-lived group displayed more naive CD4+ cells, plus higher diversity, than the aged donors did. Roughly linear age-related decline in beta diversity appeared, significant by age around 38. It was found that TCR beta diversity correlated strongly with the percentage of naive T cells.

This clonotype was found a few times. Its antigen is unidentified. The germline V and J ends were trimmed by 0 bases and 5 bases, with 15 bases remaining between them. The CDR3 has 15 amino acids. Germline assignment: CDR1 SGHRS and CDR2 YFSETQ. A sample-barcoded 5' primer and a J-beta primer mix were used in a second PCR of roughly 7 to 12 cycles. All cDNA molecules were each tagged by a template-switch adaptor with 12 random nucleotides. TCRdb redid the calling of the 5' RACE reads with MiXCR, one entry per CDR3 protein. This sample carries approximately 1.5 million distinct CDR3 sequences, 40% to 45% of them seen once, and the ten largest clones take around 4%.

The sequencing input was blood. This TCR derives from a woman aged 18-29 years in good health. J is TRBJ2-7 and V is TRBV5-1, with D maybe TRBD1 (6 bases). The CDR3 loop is CASSLEGRGRHEQYF. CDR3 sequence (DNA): TGCGCCAGCAGCTTGGAAGGCAGGGGTAGACACGAGCAGTACTTC. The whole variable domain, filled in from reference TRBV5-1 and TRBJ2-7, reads KAGVTQTPRYLIKTRGQQVTLSCSPISGHRSVSWYQQTPGQGLQFLFEYFSETQRNKGNFPGRFSGRQFSNSRSEMNVSTLELGDSALYLCASSLEGRGRHEQYFGPGTRLTVT.